The clone carrying this T cell receptor (beta chain) was observed many times. Its antigen is unidentified. The CDR3 extends over 15 amino acids. V lost 5 bases to trimming and J lost 5 bases; unmatched junction nucleotides: 7. CDR1 is SGHAT and CDR2 is FQNNGV in the germline V gene. The sample comes from a study of CD8 T cells in ankylosing spondylitis. Broader study findings: A motif in TCR beta, a set of fewer than ten highly homologous variants, appeared characteristic of ankylosing spondylitis blood. Both synovial fluid and blood in reactive arthritis had previously been reported to carry some motif variants. Disease-associated clonotypes exhibited CD8+ identity and were relatively infrequent in peripheral blood. Reportedly, significant enrichment of disease-linked clones occurred in matched ankylosing spondylitis synovial fluid.

Each CDR3 protein is one row after TCRdb ran MiXCR on the 5' RACE reads. The table lists about 540,000 distinct CDR3 sequences, more than 9.5% of them singletons. Material: blood, either unsorted or a sorted T cell fraction (not recorded which). This receptor was obtained from a male donor with ankylosing spondylitis. The gene calls are TRBV11-2 and TRBJ2-2; 8 nucleotides agree with TRBD2. CDR3 residues: CASSVASGYTGELFF. Written as DNA, the CDR3 is TGTGCCAGCAGCGTAGCTAGCGGGTATACCGGGGAGCTGTTTTTT.